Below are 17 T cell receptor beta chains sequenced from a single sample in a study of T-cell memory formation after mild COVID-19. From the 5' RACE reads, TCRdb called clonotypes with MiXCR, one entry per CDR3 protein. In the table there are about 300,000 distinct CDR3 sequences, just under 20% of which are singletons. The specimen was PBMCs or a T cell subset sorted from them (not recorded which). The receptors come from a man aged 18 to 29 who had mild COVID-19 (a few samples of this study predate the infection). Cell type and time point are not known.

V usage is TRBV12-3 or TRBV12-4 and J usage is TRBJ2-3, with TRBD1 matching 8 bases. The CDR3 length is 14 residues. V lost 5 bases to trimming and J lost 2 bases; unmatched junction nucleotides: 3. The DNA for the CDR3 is TGTGCCAGCAGTACACAGGGGGTCACAGATACGCAGTATTTT. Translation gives CASSTQGVTDTQYF.

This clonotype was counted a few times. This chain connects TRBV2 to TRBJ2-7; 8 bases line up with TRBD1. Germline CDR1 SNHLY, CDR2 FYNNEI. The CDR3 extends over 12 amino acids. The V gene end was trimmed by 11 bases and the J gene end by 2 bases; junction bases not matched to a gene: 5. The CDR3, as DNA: TGTGCCGGCGGACAGGGAACCTACGAGCAGTACTTC. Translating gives CAGGQGTYEQYF.

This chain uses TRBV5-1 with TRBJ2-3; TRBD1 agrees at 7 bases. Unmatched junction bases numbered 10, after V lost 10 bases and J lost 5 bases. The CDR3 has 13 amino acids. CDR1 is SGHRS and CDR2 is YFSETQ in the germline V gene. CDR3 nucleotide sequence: TGCGCCGCCTCCCGGGACAGCCTAGATACGCAGTATTTT. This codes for CAASRDSLDTQYF.

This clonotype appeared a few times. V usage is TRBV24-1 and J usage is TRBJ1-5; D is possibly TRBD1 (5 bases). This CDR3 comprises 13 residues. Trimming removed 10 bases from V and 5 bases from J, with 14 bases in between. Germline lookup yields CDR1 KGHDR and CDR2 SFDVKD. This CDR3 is CATKDGDHQPQHF. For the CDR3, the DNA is TGTGCCACTAAGGACGGGGACCATCAGCCCCAGCATTTT.

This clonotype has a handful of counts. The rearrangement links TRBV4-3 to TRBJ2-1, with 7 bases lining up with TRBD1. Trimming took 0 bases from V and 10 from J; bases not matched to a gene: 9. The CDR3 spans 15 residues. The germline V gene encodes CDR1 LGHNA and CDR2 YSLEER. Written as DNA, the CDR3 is TGCGCCAGCAGCCAAGATTACAGACAGGGCCGGGAGCAGTTCTTC. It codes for CASSQDYRQGREQFF.

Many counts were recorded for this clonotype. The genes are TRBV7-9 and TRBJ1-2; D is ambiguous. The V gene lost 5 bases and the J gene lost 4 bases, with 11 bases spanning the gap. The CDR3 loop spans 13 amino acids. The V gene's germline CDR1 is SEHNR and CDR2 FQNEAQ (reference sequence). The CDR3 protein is CASSRGGGYGYTF. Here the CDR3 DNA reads TGTGCCAGCAGCCGCGGAGGCGGCTATGGCTACACCTTC. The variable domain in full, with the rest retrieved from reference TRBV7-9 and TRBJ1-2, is DTGVSQNPRHKITKRGQNVTFRCDPISEHNRLYWYRQTLGQGPEFLTYFQNEAQLEKSRLLSDRFSAERPKGSFSTLEIQRTEQGDSAMYLCASSRGGGYGYTFGSGTRLTVV.

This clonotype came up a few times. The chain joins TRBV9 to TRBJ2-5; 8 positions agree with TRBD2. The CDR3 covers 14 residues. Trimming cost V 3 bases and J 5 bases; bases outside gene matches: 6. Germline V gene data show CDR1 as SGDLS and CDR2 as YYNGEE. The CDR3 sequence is CASSASGSWETQYF. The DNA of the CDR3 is TGTGCCAGCAGCGCTAGCGGGTCGTGGGAGACCCAGTACTTC.

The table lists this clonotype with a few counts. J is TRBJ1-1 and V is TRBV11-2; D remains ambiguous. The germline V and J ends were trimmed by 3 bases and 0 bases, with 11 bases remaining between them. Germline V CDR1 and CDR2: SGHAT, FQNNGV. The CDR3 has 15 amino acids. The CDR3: CASSLLGSMNTEAFF. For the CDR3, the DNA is TGTGCCAGCAGCTTGCTAGGCTCCATGAACACTGAAGCTTTCTTT.

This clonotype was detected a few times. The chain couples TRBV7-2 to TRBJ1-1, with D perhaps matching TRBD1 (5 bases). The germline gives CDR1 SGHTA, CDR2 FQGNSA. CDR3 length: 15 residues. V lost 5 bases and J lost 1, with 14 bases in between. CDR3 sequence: CASSPRPGGNTEAFF. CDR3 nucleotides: TGTGCCAGCAGCCCCCGCCCGGGGGGGAACACTGAAGCTTTCTTT.

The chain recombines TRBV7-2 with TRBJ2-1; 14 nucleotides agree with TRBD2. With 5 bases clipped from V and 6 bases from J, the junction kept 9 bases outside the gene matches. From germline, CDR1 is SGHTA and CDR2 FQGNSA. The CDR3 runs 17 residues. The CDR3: CASSPWATSGGANEQFF. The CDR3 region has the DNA TGTGCCAGCAGCCCTTGGGCGACTAGCGGGGGGGCCAATGAGCAGTTCTTC. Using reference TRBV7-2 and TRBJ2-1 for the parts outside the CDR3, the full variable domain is GAGVSQSPSNKVTEKGKDVELRCDPISGHTALYWYRQSLGQGLEFLIYFQGNSAPDKSGLPSDRFSAERTGGSVSTLTIQRTQQEDSAVYLCASSPWATSGGANEQFFGPGTRLTVL.

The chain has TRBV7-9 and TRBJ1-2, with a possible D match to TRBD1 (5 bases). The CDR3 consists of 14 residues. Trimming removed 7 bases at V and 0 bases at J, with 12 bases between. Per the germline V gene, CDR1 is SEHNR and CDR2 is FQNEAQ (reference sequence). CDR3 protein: CASTPGLANYGYTF. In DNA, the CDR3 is TGTGCCAGCACCCCAGGGCTAGCTAACTATGGCTACACCTTC.

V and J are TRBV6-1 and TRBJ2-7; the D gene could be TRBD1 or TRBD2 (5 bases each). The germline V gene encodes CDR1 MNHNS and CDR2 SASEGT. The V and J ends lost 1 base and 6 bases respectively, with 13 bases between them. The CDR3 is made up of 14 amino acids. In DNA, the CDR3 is TGTGCCAGCAGTGAAGATGGCAGGGACGGCGAGCAGTACGTC. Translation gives CASSEDGRDGEQYV.

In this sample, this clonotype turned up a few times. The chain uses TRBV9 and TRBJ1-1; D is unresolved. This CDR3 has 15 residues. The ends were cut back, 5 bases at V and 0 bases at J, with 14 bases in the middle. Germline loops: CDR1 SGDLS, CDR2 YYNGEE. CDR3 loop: CASSAWPAMNTEAFF. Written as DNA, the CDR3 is TGTGCCAGCAGTGCCTGGCCAGCCATGAACACTGAAGCTTTCTTT.

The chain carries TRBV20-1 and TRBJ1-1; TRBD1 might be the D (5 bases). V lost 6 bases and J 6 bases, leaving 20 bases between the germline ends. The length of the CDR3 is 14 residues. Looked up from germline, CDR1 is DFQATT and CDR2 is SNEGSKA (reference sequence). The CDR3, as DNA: TGCAGTGCAGAGCCGGGGGGGGTTAGAGCTGAAGCTTTCTTT. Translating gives CSAEPGGVRAEAFF.

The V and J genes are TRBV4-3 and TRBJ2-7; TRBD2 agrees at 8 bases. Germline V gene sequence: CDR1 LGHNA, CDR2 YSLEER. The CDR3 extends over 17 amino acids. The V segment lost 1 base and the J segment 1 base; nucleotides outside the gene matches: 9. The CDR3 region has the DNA TGCGCCAGCAGCCAAGCCCCCACAACTAGCGGATCCTACGAGCAGTACTTC. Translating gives CASSQAPTTSGSYEQYF.

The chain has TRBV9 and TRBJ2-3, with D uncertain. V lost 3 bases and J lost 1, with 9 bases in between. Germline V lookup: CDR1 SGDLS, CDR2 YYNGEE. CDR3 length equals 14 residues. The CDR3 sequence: CASSGGSGTDTQYF. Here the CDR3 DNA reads TGTGCCAGCAGCGGGGGATCGGGCACAGATACGCAGTATTTT. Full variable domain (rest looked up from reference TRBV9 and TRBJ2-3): DSGVTQTPKHLITATGQRVTLRCSPRSGDLSVYWYQQSLDQGLQFLIQYYNGEERAKGNILERFSAQQFPDLHSELNLSSLELGDSALYFCASSGGSGTDTQYFGPGTRLTVL.

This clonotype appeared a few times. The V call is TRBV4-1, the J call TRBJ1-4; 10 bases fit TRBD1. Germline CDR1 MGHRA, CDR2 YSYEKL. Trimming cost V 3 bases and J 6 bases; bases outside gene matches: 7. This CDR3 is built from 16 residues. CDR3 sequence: CASSHTGTGEDEKLFF. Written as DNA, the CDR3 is TGCGCCAGCAGCCATACCGGGACAGGGGAGGATGAAAAACTGTTTTTT.